These 23 T cell receptor beta chains originate from one sample sequenced in a study of blood T cell repertoires in COVID-19. TCRdb's table, derived via immunoSEQ multiplex PCR, lists solely in-frame clones and lacks some. Seen here are roughly 100,000 clones, roughly nine tenths observed once, and the top ten hold around 2%. What was sequenced was peripheral blood. These receptors were obtained from a middle-aged man with active COVID-19.

The chain uses TRBV5-1 and TRBJ2-2; weak D call: TRBD1 (6 bases). V lost 0 bases and J lost 5, with 11 bases in between. The CDR3 contains 15 residues. CDR1 and CDR2 from the germline V gene are SGHRS and YFSETQ. The CDR3, as DNA: TGCGCCAGCAGCTTGGAAGGGGGAAGGACCGGGGAGCTGTTTTTT. Its protein product is CASSLEGGRTGELFF.

This clone was counted a few times. The CDR3 coding sequence is TGTGCCAGCAGCTTCGGTCAAGGCTACACCTTC. Translated, it gives CASSFGQGYTF. This rearrangement joins TRBV9 to TRBJ1-2; no definite D call. V lost 4 bases to trimming and J lost 8 bases, with 9 bases between them. The CDR3 runs to 11 residues. The germline CDR1 and CDR2 sequences are SGDLS and YYNGEE.

CDR3 DNA: TGTGCCTGGGTCCCGGGACAGGGAACCCAAGAGACCCAGTACTTC. This codes for CAWVPGQGTQETQYF. V is TRBV30 and J is TRBJ2-5; 9 nucleotides match TRBD1. The trim removed 5 bases at V and 1 base at J, leaving 8 bases unmatched. Germline lookup yields CDR1 GTSNPN and CDR2 SVGIG (reference sequence). This CDR3 has 15 residues.

This chain links TRBV13 with TRBJ2-7; D is undetermined. Deletions cut 5 bases from V and 1 base from J, with 9 bases between. Germline assignment: CDR1 PRHDT and CDR2 FYEKMQ (reference sequence). The CDR3 loop spans 13 amino acids. The CDR3 here is CASSPRLSYEQYF. Written as DNA, the CDR3 is TGTGCCAGCAGCCCGCGACTGTCCTACGAGCAGTACTTC.

This clone was counted once. The chain joins TRBV2 to TRBJ1-4; D perhaps matches TRBD1 (6 bases). The germline V gene has CDR1 SNHLY and CDR2 FYNNEI. This CDR3 spans 11 amino acids. CDR3: CAGQTNEKLFF. The CDR3 nucleotides read TGTGCGGGACAAACTAATGAAAAACTGTTTTTT.

CDR3 amino acids: CASSPPVKGSGGTHFHPDTQYF. DNA of the CDR3: TGTGCCAGCTCACCACCGGTTAAAGGTAGCGGGGGGACCCATTTCCATCCAGATACGCAGTATTTT. The rearrangement links TRBV18 to TRBJ2-3; TRBD2 matches at 10 bases. This CDR3 is 22 amino acids long. CDR1 is KGHSH, CDR2 LQKENI, per germline. V lost 0 bases to trimming and J lost 4 bases; unmatched junction nucleotides: 22.

Of note for this clone: A read error may account for a junction end that differs from germline. V gene TRBV20-1 combines with J gene TRBJ1-2; 8 bases line up with TRBD1. The germline V gene has CDR1 DFQATT and CDR2 SNEGSKA (reference sequence). There are 11 residues in the CDR3. Here the CDR3 reads CSASPGTGGSF. CDR3 in DNA: TGCAGTGCTAGTCCCGGGACAGGAGGATCCTTC.

The chain has TRBV19 and TRBJ1-3, with a weak D call TRBD1 (5 bases). CDR1 and CDR2 from the germline V gene are LNHDA and SQIVND (reference sequence). V lost 4 bases, J lost 0 bases, and 19 bases lay in between. The CDR3 contains 18 residues. CDR3 residues: CASSRGWGPGSSGNTIYF. As DNA, the CDR3 is TGTGCCAGTAGTAGGGGCTGGGGCCCGGGCAGCTCTGGAAACACCATATATTTT.

The chain recombines TRBV7-8 with TRBJ2-2; 12 bases line up with TRBD2. The junction had 2 bases not matched to a gene; V was cut back by 5 bases and J by 1 base. CDR3 length: 16 amino acids. Germline V lookup: CDR1 SGHVS, CDR2 FQNEAQ. CDR3 amino acids: CASSPLAGGNTGELFF. CDR3 nucleotide sequence: TGTGCCAGCAGCCCACTAGCGGGGGGGAACACCGGGGAGCTGTTTTTT. Looking up the rest from reference TRBV7-8 and TRBJ2-2 gives the full variable domain: GAGVSQSPRYKVAKRGQDVALRCDPISGHVSLFWYQQALGQGPEFLTYFQNEAQLDKSGLPSDRFFAERPEGSVSTLKIQRTQQEDSAVYLCASSPLAGGNTGELFFGEGSRLTVL.

This chain joins TRBV5-8 and TRBJ2-2; TRBD2 matches 7 bases. Trimming cost V 3 bases and J 0 bases; bases outside gene matches: 5. Germline V lookup: CDR1 SGHTS, CDR2 YDEGEE. This CDR3 has 16 amino acids. CDR3 protein: CASSWGAGSNTGELFF. CDR3 nucleotide sequence: TGTGCCAGCAGCTGGGGAGCGGGGTCGAACACCGGGGAGCTGTTTTTT. Based on the CDR3 plus reference TRBV5-8 and TRBJ2-2, the full variable domain is EAGVTQSPTHLIKTRGQQATLRCSPISGHTSVYWYQQALGLGLQFLLWYDEGEERNRGNFPPRFSGRQFPNYSSELNVNALELEDSALYLCASSWGAGSNTGELFFGEGSRLTVL.

The chain combines TRBV5-4 with TRBJ1-1, with 11 nucleotides matching TRBD1. The length of the CDR3 is 16 residues. The germline V gene encodes CDR1 SGHNT and CDR2 YYREEE (reference sequence). The J segment lost 4 bases and the V segment lost 2 bases, leaving 7 bases of the junction unmatched. This CDR3 reads CASSFQIGTGGTEAFF. For the CDR3, the DNA is TGTGCCAGCAGCTTCCAGATAGGGACAGGGGGCACTGAAGCTTTCTTT.

The chain joins TRBV2 to TRBJ2-1; no definite D call. This CDR3 spans 15 amino acids. Trimming pared 7 bases from V and 1 base from J, leaving 14 bases between. Germline V lookup: CDR1 SNHLY, CDR2 FYNNEI. The CDR3 coding sequence is TGTGCCAGCAAGGCAGATTCGACTTCCTACAATGAGCAGTTCTTC. Translating it yields CASKADSTSYNEQFF.

This chain connects TRBV5-1 to TRBJ2-1; possible D gene TRBD1, 6 bases. Trimming shortened V by 3 bases and J by 0 bases, and 13 bases separated the two germline ends. Germline V gene data show CDR1 as SGHRS and CDR2 as YFSETQ. The CDR3 totals 16 residues. The CDR3 DNA is TGCGCCAGCAGCTCGGACAGACTTAGCTCCTACAATGAGCAGTTCTTC. This translates into CASSSDRLSSYNEQFF.

The chain is built from TRBV2 and TRBJ2-1, with 13 bases identical to TRBD2. V shed 0 bases and J 8 bases; nucleotides not matched to a gene: 7. The germline gives CDR1 SNHLY, CDR2 FYNNEI. The CDR3 sequence is 17 residues long. The CDR3 protein is CASSEAQTSGGFHEQFF. The CDR3 coding sequence is TGTGCCAGCAGTGAAGCGCAGACTAGCGGGGGGTTTCATGAGCAGTTCTTC.

Only one count was recorded for this clone. This sequence joins TRBV2 and TRBJ2-1; the match to TRBD2 covers 8 bases. CDR3 size: 15 residues. In germline, CDR1 is SNHLY, CDR2 FYNNEI. J lost 6 bases, V lost 2 bases, and 6 bases had no gene match. The CDR3 loop is CASSEWRGVRNEQFF. CDR3 DNA: TGTGCCAGCAGTGAATGGCGGGGGGTTCGCAATGAGCAGTTCTTC.

The CDR3 DNA is TGTGCCACCCAGACAGAGAACACTGAAGCTTTCTTT. This sequence encodes CATQTENTEAFF. The J gene is TRBJ1-1, the V gene TRBV6-5; D possibly corresponds to TRBD1 (5 bases). In germline, CDR1 is MNHEY, CDR2 SVGAGI. The germline V and J ends were trimmed by 10 bases and 1 base, with 10 bases remaining between them. The CDR3 length is 12 residues.

The chain is built from TRBV11-1 and TRBJ2-7, with 9 bases aligning to TRBD1. The trim removed 2 bases at V and 4 bases at J, leaving 6 bases unmatched. Germline V gives CDR1 SGHAT, CDR2 FQDESV (reference sequence). This CDR3 is built from 15 residues. The CDR3 here is CASSLSQGAYYEQYF. The CDR3 coding sequence is TGTGCCAGCAGCTTATCACAGGGGGCGTATTACGAGCAGTACTTC.

This clone was recorded once. This chain uses TRBV19 with TRBJ1-5; 10 bases map to TRBD1. CDR3 length: 16 amino acids. The J segment lost 3 bases and the V segment lost 5 bases, leaving 7 bases of the junction unmatched. The germline V gene has CDR1 LNHDA and CDR2 SQIVND (reference sequence). The CDR3 bases are TGTGCCAGTAGTGCCATGGGACAGGGGCTCAATCAGCCCCAGCATTTT. Amino acid sequence: CASSAMGQGLNQPQHF.

V usage is TRBV2 and J usage is TRBJ1-5, with unresolved D. Germline loops: CDR1 SNHLY, CDR2 FYNNEI. The CDR3 is made up of 14 amino acids. V was trimmed by 3 bases and J by 4 bases, leaving 10 bases between them. DNA for the CDR3: TGTGCCAGCAGTGATCAAACGCAGAATCAGCCCCAGCATTTT. It translates to CASSDQTQNQPQHF.

The CDR3 sequence is CASSNGQGPGEKLFF. The CDR3 bases are TGTGCCAGCTCCAACGGACAGGGGCCAGGTGAAAAACTGTTTTTT. This sequence joins TRBV18 and TRBJ1-4; 9 nucleotides agree with TRBD1. Per the germline V gene, CDR1 is KGHSH and CDR2 is LQKENI. J was trimmed by 7 bases and V by 6 bases; bases with no gene match: 9. The CDR3 runs to 15 residues.

The chain carries TRBV7-2 and TRBJ2-1; TRBD2 aligns across 10 bases. CDR3 length equals 16 residues. V lost 2 bases to trimming and J lost 3 bases; unmatched junction nucleotides: 4. Germline CDR1 SGHTA, CDR2 FQGNSA. CDR3 amino acids: CASSLWSSGGYNEQFF. CDR3 nucleotide sequence: TGTGCCAGCAGCTTATGGTCTAGCGGGGGCTACAATGAGCAGTTCTTC.

V gene TRBV5-6 combines with J gene TRBJ1-1, with TRBD1 identical over 7 bases. Trimming removed 5 bases from V and 3 bases from J; junction bases left unmatched: 13. The germline gives CDR1 SGHDT, CDR2 YYEEEE. This CDR3 contains 16 residues. The CDR3 bases are TGTGCCAGCAGGCCAACAGGGGTGGGGGAGGACACTGAAGCTTTCTTT. Translation gives CASRPTGVGEDTEAFF.

The V and J genes are TRBV6-5 and TRBJ2-1; D not certain. The CDR3 runs to 10 residues. The germline V gene has CDR1 MNHEY and CDR2 SVGAGI. Deletions cut 8 bases from V and 7 bases from J, with 6 bases between. Written as DNA, the CDR3 is TGTGCCAGCTTCCGGAATGAGCAGTTCTTC. It encodes CASFRNEQFF.